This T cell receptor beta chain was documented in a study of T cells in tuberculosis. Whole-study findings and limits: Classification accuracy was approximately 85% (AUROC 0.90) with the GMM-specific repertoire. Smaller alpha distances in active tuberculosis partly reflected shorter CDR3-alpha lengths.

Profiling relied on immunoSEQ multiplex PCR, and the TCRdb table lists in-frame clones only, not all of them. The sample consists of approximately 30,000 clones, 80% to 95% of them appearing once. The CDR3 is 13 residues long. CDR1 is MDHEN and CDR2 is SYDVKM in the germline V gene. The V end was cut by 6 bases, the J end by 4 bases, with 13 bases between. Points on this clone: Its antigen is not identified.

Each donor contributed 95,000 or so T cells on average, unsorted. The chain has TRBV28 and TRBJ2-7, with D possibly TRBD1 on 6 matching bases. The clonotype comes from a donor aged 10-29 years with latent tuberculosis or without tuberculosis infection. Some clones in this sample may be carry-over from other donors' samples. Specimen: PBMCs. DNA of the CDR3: TGTGCCAGCAGGACGAAGACAGGATACGAGCAGTACTTC. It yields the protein CASRTKTGYEQYF.